A single sample gave rise to the 14 T cell receptor beta chains below, sequenced in a study of blood T cell repertoires in COVID-19. Profiled with immunoSEQ multiplex PCR; TCRdb holds only in-frame clones, not every one. The profile shows approximately 150,000 clones, around 82% of them singletons. The specimen sequenced was peripheral blood. These receptors were obtained from a man aged 60-69 years with active or convalescent COVID-19.

This clone was recorded many times. The chain links TRBV19 to TRBJ1-3; a weak D match, TRBD1 (6 bases). This CDR3 contains 16 residues. Looked up from germline, CDR1 is LNHDA and CDR2 is SQIVND (reference sequence). Trimming removed 5 bases from V and 1 base from J, with 15 bases in between. CDR3 coding DNA: TGTGCCAGTAGTCCCCCGGGAGGGGGATCTGGAAACACCATATATTTT. Its protein is CASSPPGGGSGNTIYF.

The chain carries TRBV2 and TRBJ1-5, with 7 positions matching TRBD1. This CDR3 is built from 15 residues. The V gene end was trimmed by 6 bases and the J gene end by 1 base; junction bases not matched to a gene: 6. Germline V gene lookup returns CDR1 SNHLY and CDR2 FYNNEI. DNA of the CDR3: TGTGCCAGCAGGGCGACAGGGATAAGCAATCAGCCCCAGCATTTT. Its translation is CASRATGISNQPQHF.

J is TRBJ2-1 and V is TRBV18, with 10 bases fitting TRBD2. V gave up 5 bases and J gave up 6 bases; unmatched junction bases: 4. The CDR3 is 14 amino acids. From germline, CDR1 is KGHSH and CDR2 LQKENI. The CDR3 loop reads CASSGAGGPNEQFF. The CDR3 DNA follows: TGTGCCAGCTCAGGAGCGGGAGGGCCCAATGAGCAGTTCTTC.

The chain uses TRBV4-1 and TRBJ2-3; TRBD1 is a possible D gene (5 bases). The CDR3 sequence is 16 residues long. V shed 1 base and J shed 0 bases, with 11 bases lying between them. Per germline, CDR1 MGHRA and CDR2 YSYEKL. Here the CDR3 reads CASSQVGATSTDTQYF. The CDR3 DNA follows: TGCGCCAGCAGCCAAGTTGGGGCTACCAGCACAGATACGCAGTATTTT.

The chain combines TRBV7-9 with TRBJ2-1; TRBD2 might be the D (5 bases). Germline-derived CDR1 and CDR2 are SEHNR and FQNEAQ (reference sequence). The CDR3 totals 15 residues. V dropped 2 bases and J dropped 0 bases, with 8 bases sitting between them. The CDR3 DNA reads as TGTGCCAGCAGCTTATCGGGGAGCTCCTACAATGAGCAGTTCTTC. As protein: CASSLSGSSYNEQFF.

The rearrangement joins TRBV9 to TRBJ1-4, with 8 bases matching TRBD1. CDR3 length equals 14 residues. J lost 7 bases, V lost 4 bases, and 6 bases had no gene match. Germline CDR1 reads SGDLS; CDR2 reads YYNGEE. The DNA of the CDR3 is TGTGCCAGCAGCCCTCAGGGGGCAAGTGAAAAACTGTTTTTT. Translated, it gives CASSPQGASEKLFF.

The rearrangement uses TRBV5-1 and TRBJ1-4, with unresolved D. The CDR3 length is 15 residues. V was trimmed by 5 bases and J by 8 bases, leaving 19 bases between them. Germline CDR1 and CDR2: SGHRS and YFSETQ. CDR3 bases: TGCGCCAGCAGTTCTGGCGCCTCGACGGGGGAAAAACTGTTTTTT. This translates into CASSSGASTGEKLFF.

J is TRBJ2-7 and V is TRBV3-1 (or the pseudogene TRBV3-2); 8 nucleotides agree with TRBD2. Germline V gives CDR1 LGHDT, CDR2 YNNKEL (reference sequence). The CDR3 consists of 12 residues. V dropped 4 bases and J dropped 5; count of bases not matched to a gene: 1. As DNA, the CDR3 is TGTGCCAGCAGCCCGGGGGGGCACGAGCAGTACTTC. Residues: CASSPGGHEQYF.

In nucleotides, the CDR3 is TGTGCCAGCAGCTTAGCGGGGAAAACTAGCGGGAACGAGCAGTACTTC. This codes for CASSLAGKTSGNEQYF. The gene calls are TRBV7-2 and TRBJ2-7; TRBD2 aligns across 10 bases. The V gene end was trimmed by 0 bases and the J gene end by 5 bases; junction bases not matched to a gene: 7. The CDR3 has 16 amino acids. The germline gives CDR1 SGHTA, CDR2 FQGNSA.

Comment on this clone: The sample carries other DNA sequences with the same CDR3. CDR3 bases: TGCGCCAGCAGCTTAGGACAGGGGGGTGAAAAACTGTTTTTT. Its translation is CASSLGQGGEKLFF. The chain employs TRBV5-1 and TRBJ1-4, with 10 bases lining up with TRBD1. CDR3 length equals 14 residues. CDR1 is SGHRS, CDR2 YFSETQ, per germline. V shed 2 bases and J 7 bases; nucleotides not matched to a gene: 2.

V usage is TRBV7-9 and J usage is TRBJ2-2; tentatively, D is TRBD2 (6 bases). The CDR3 consists of 14 residues. CDR1 is SEHNR and CDR2 is FQNEAQ in the germline V gene (reference sequence). The V end was cut by 1 base, the J end by 6 bases, with 9 bases between. The CDR3 loop is CASSLVSGAGELFF. In DNA form, the CDR3 reads TGTGCCAGCAGCTTAGTTAGCGGCGCCGGGGAGCTGTTTTTT.

The chain couples TRBV7-9 to TRBJ2-1; 14 nucleotides line up with TRBD2. CDR1 and CDR2 (germline): SEHNR, FQNEAQ (reference sequence). This CDR3 has 17 amino acids. Germline trimming cut 3 bases from V and 5 bases from J; bases unmatched to any gene: 6. The CDR3 sequence is CASSFGLAGGVNNEQFF. For the CDR3, the DNA is TGTGCCAGCAGCTTCGGACTAGCGGGAGGAGTAAACAATGAGCAGTTCTTC. The whole variable domain, remainder taken from reference TRBV7-9 and TRBJ2-1, is DTGVSQNPRHKITKRGQNVTFRCDPISEHNRLYWYRQTLGQGPEFLTYFQNEAQLEKSRLLSDRFSAERPKGSFSTLEIQRTEQGDSAMYLCASSFGLAGGVNNEQFFGPGTRLTVL.

The CDR3 loop is CASSQEDGEGTQYF. CDR3 bases: TGCGCCAGCAGCCAAGAAGACGGCGAGGGGACCCAGTACTTC. The chain carries TRBV4-1 and TRBJ2-5; D might be TRBD2 (5 bases). The CDR3 consists of 14 residues. Per germline, CDR1 MGHRA and CDR2 YSYEKL. The V end was cut by 0 bases, the J end by 7 bases, with 12 bases between.

This clone has a single count. This chain joins TRBV11-2 and TRBJ2-1, with 7 bases lining up with TRBD1. The CDR3 runs 14 residues. CDR1 is SGHAT and CDR2 is FQNNGV in the germline V gene. J was trimmed by 4 bases and V by 7 bases; bases with no gene match: 7. CDR3 DNA sequence: TGTGCCAGCATCTCGACAGGGTCGTACAATGAGCAGTTCTTC. Translation gives CASISTGSYNEQFF.